The text below deals with one T cell receptor beta chain. The data were taken from a study of blood T cell repertoires in COVID-19. The method was immunoSEQ multiplex PCR; TCRdb's version includes in-frame clones alone and lacks a portion of them. This table has 200,000 or so clones, around 80% appearing once. The CDR3 runs 17 residues. V lost 2 bases, J lost 0 bases, and 17 bases lay in between. Germline lookup yields CDR1 KGHSH and CDR2 LQKENI. This sequence was found in a middle-aged woman with acute COVID-19. The V gene is TRBV18, the J gene TRBJ2-7; the D is unclear. The sample comprised PBMCs or T cells enriched from blood (not recorded which). The CDR3 is CASSPLARRLSSYEQYF. DNA for the CDR3: TGTGCCAGCTCACCATTAGCAAGGAGACTGAGCTCCTACGAGCAGTACTTC.